These 26 T cell receptor beta chains were sequenced from one sample in a study of blood T cell repertoires in COVID-19. TCRdb's table, derived via immunoSEQ multiplex PCR, lists solely in-frame clones and lacks some. The repertoire consists of more than 250,000 clones, with approximately 85% occurring once and the leading ten covering roughly 2.3%. Sequencing was done on a sample of PBMCs or T cells enriched from blood (not recorded which). The receptors shown here come from a man younger than 40 who had recovered from COVID-19.

The rearrangement uses TRBV27 and TRBJ1-6; TRBD1 aligns across 8 bases. V lost 7 bases to trimming and J lost 10 bases; unmatched junction nucleotides: 6. CDR3 length: 13 amino acids. The germline CDR1 and CDR2 sequences are MNHEY and SMNVEV (reference sequence). This chain's CDR3 is CASTFRQGSPLHF. CDR3 sequence (DNA): TGTGCCAGCACCTTCAGACAGGGGTCACCCCTCCACTTT.

This chain connects TRBV24-1 to TRBJ2-2; D perhaps matches TRBD1 (6 bases). Trimming took off 7 bases at V and 7 bases at J, with 12 bases between the two ends. CDR1 is KGHDR and CDR2 is SFDVKD in the germline V gene. The CDR3 runs 13 residues. CDR3: CATSGQPNGELFF. The DNA of the CDR3 is TGTGCCACCAGCGGACAGCCGAACGGGGAGCTGTTTTTT.

The chain is built from TRBV21-1 and TRBJ2-6; the tabulated D call, TRBD2, remains unverified against the DNA. TRBV21-1 is tagged as a pseudogene. The length of the CDR3 is 16 residues. CDR3 loop: CASSKDSRSGANVLTF. The CDR3, as DNA: TGTGCCAGCAGCAAAGACTCCCGCTCTGGGGCCAACGTCCTGACTTTC.

J is TRBJ1-2 and V is TRBV2, with D unclear. Germline CDR1 and CDR2: SNHLY and FYNNEI. V gave up 6 bases and J gave up 3 bases, with 8 bases separating them. There are 12 residues in the CDR3. Here the CDR3 reads CASRRVDYGYTF. CDR3 sequence (DNA): TGTGCCAGCAGGAGGGTCGACTATGGCTACACCTTC.

The chain carries TRBV5-4 and TRBJ1-2; 7 bases are shared with TRBD1. Germline V gene sequence: CDR1 SGHNT, CDR2 YYREEE (reference sequence). The CDR3 totals 13 residues. V was clipped by 4 bases and J by 8 bases; unmatched bases: 8. CDR3 in amino acids: CASSLPTGYGYTF. The CDR3 DNA follows: TGTGCCAGCAGCCTACCGACAGGGTACGGCTACACCTTC.

This sequence joins TRBV14 and TRBJ1-1; maybe TRBD1 (6 bases). CDR1 is SGHDN, CDR2 FVKESK, per germline. This CDR3 is built from 15 residues. Trimming shortened V by 4 bases and J by 4 bases, and 16 bases separated the two germline ends. CDR3 DNA sequence: TGTGCCAGCAGCCCGTGGGATACAGGGAGCACTGAAGCTTTCTTT. Its translation: CASSPWDTGSTEAFF.

About this clone: Other DNA sequences within the sample encode an identical CDR3. This chain uses TRBV5-1 with TRBJ1-2, with 7 bases identical to TRBD1. There are 12 residues in the CDR3. V was pared by 3 bases and J by 6 bases, with 2 bases of the junction left unmatched. The V gene's germline CDR1 is SGHRS and CDR2 YFSETQ. The CDR3 reads CASSSQGDGYTF. The CDR3 bases are TGCGCCAGCAGCTCGCAGGGGGATGGCTACACCTTC.

V is TRBV5-1 and J is TRBJ1-3, with a tentative D call TRBD1 (5 bases). V was cut by 0 bases and J by 8 bases, with 18 bases left in between. The germline CDR1 and CDR2 sequences are SGHRS and YFSETQ. This CDR3 comprises 16 residues. The CDR3 DNA sequence: TGCGCCAGCAGCTTGGCCAGGGTCGACGGTGGGGACACCATATATTTT. It specifies CASSLARVDGGDTIYF.

The rearrangement uses TRBV6-5 and TRBJ2-1; 11 positions match TRBD2. Looked up from germline, CDR1 is MNHEY and CDR2 is SVGAGI. V lost 6 bases and J lost 9; bases outside the gene matches: 10. The CDR3 length is 15 residues. The CDR3 is CASRLTASGGFEQFF. The CDR3 DNA reads as TGTGCCAGCAGACTCACGGCTAGCGGGGGGTTTGAGCAGTTCTTC.

J is TRBJ2-5 and V is TRBV11-2; 9 bases match TRBD2. The length of the CDR3 is 13 residues. Trimming at V came to 8 bases and at J to 3 bases, leaving 4 bases not matched to a gene. Germline V gives CDR1 SGHAT, CDR2 FQNNGV. DNA for the CDR3: TGTGCCAGCTCGCGGGGGGGGAAAGAGACCCAGTACTTC. This translates into CASSRGGKETQYF.

This clone was detected a few times. The chain links TRBV19 to TRBJ1-4; D unresolved. Germline V CDR1 and CDR2: LNHDA, SQIVND (reference sequence). CDR3 length: 12 residues. Trimming pared 4 bases from V and 8 bases from J, leaving 8 bases between. Here the CDR3 DNA reads TGTGCCAGTAGTACATTACAGGAAAAACTGTTTTTT. Amino acids: CASSTLQEKLFF.

This clone was seen more than once but under ten times. This chain connects TRBV7-3 to TRBJ1-1; 8 bases align to TRBD1. CDR3 length: 15 amino acids. Germline loops: CDR1 SGHTA, CDR2 FQGTGA. V gave up 3 bases and J gave up 6 bases; unmatched junction bases: 9. The CDR3 DNA is TGTGCCAGCAGCTTGGGACAGGCACTGTCCCCTGAAGCTTTCTTT. As protein: CASSLGQALSPEAFF. The complete variable domain, with remaining parts taken from reference TRBV7-3 and TRBJ1-1, reads GAGVSQTPSNKVTEKGKYVELRCDPISGHTALYWYRQSLGQGPEFLIYFQGTGAADDSGLPNDRFFAVRPEGSVSTLKIQRTERGDSAVYLCASSLGQALSPEAFFGQGTRLTVV.

The rearrangement uses TRBV9 and TRBJ1-4; 9 bases are a match to TRBD1. Germline V gene data show CDR1 as SGDLS and CDR2 as YYNGEE. The CDR3 spans 14 residues. Trimming removed 0 bases from V and 10 bases from J; junction bases left unmatched: 4. The CDR3 sequence: CASSVDGQGRKLFF. The DNA of the CDR3 is TGTGCCAGCAGCGTAGACGGACAGGGGCGAAAACTGTTTTTT.

This chain connects TRBV5-1 to TRBJ1-1; D is ambiguous. V was shortened by 4 bases and J by 3 bases, with 13 bases between the two germline ends. Germline V gives CDR1 SGHRS, CDR2 YFSETQ. There are 14 residues in the CDR3. DNA of the CDR3: TGCGCCAGCAGCAGGCCGGGAGGTGACACTGAAGCTTTCTTT. It yields the protein CASSRPGGDTEAFF.

CDR3 protein: CAIRTAEETQYF. DNA of the CDR3: TGTGCCATAAGGACAGCCGAAGAGACCCAGTACTTC. V and J are TRBV10-3 and TRBJ2-5; a possible D gene is TRBD1 (6 bases). Per the germline V gene, CDR1 is ENHRY and CDR2 is SYGVKD. Trimming left V 9 bases short and J 3 bases short, with 11 bases between. This CDR3 has 12 residues.

The chain has TRBV3-1 (or the pseudogene TRBV3-2) and TRBJ2-3; 7 nucleotides match TRBD1. This CDR3 spans 13 amino acids. The ends lost 4 bases at V and 6 bases at J; junction bases unmatched: 4. The germline gives CDR1 LGHDT, CDR2 YNNKEL (reference sequence). The CDR3 DNA reads TGTGCCAGCAGCCCCGGGACAGTGGATACGCAGTATTTT. Translating it yields CASSPGTVDTQYF.

This clone has a handful of counts. The chain recombines TRBV5-4 with TRBJ2-3; a weak D match, TRBD1 (5 bases). The CDR3 covers 16 residues. Trimming took 0 bases from V and 6 from J, leaving 17 bases between them. CDR1 SGHNT and CDR2 YYREEE come from the germline V gene (reference sequence). In DNA form, the CDR3 reads TGTGCCAGCAGCTTGGACGTGTCCCAGGGTCAGGATACGCAGTATTTT. This codes for CASSLDVSQGQDTQYF.

The CDR3 here is CASSPRQGLVHEQYF. CDR3 in DNA: TGTGCCAGCAGCCCGCGACAGGGTCTGGTCCACGAGCAGTACTTC. The chain is built from TRBV7-2 and TRBJ2-7; 7 bases agree with TRBD1. The CDR3 covers 15 residues. With 5 bases clipped from V and 5 bases from J, the junction kept 12 bases outside the gene matches. From germline, CDR1 is SGHTA and CDR2 FQGNSA.

The chain combines TRBV6-5 with TRBJ2-7; tentatively, D is TRBD1 (5 bases). The CDR3 length is 14 residues. V was pared by 0 bases and J by 5 bases, with 11 bases between. Germline lookup yields CDR1 MNHEY and CDR2 SVGAGI. CDR3 in amino acids: CASSYSAGRDEQYF. As DNA, the CDR3 is TGTGCCAGCAGTTACTCGGCAGGCAGGGACGAGCAGTACTTC.

The V and J genes are TRBV19 and TRBJ2-3, with D perhaps matching TRBD1 (6 bases). The V and J ends lost 5 bases and 2 bases respectively, with 17 bases between them. The length of the CDR3 is 16 residues. Germline assignment: CDR1 LNHDA and CDR2 SQIVND (reference sequence). The DNA of the CDR3 is TGTGCCAGTAGTTTCGAGGGCAGGGGAAACACAGATACGCAGTATTTT. Translated: CASSFEGRGNTDTQYF.

J is TRBJ1-1 and V is TRBV27, with D possibly TRBD1 on 5 matching bases. The CDR3 sequence is 14 residues long. Germline values: CDR1 MNHEY, CDR2 SMNVEV (reference sequence). The V end lost 5 bases, the J end lost 2 bases, and 12 bases lay between the germline ends. The CDR3 nucleotides read TGTGCCAGCAGTATCGGCAGGGTAAACACTGAAGCTTTCTTT. Translating gives CASSIGRVNTEAFF.

V usage is TRBV5-1 and J usage is TRBJ2-7, with TRBD2 identical over 10 bases. CDR1 and CDR2 (germline): SGHRS, YFSETQ. The CDR3 is made up of 16 amino acids. J lost 4 bases, V lost 0 bases, and 7 bases had no gene match. CDR3 bases: TGCGCCAGCAGCTTGGCCTTGAGCGGGGGGGCGTACGAGCAGTACTTC. This sequence encodes CASSLALSGGAYEQYF. Full variable domain (outside the CDR3, taken from reference TRBV5-1 and TRBJ2-7): KAGVTQTPRYLIKTRGQQVTLSCSPISGHRSVSWYQQTPGQGLQFLFEYFSETQRNKGNFPGRFSGRQFSNSRSEMNVSTLELGDSALYLCASSLALSGGAYEQYFGPGTRLTVT.

The rearrangement uses TRBV6-5 and TRBJ1-6, with 10 bases that match TRBD1. CDR1 MNHEY and CDR2 SVGAGI come from the germline V gene. The V and J ends lost 5 bases and 8 bases, in that order; junction bases with no gene match: 3. The CDR3 spans 14 residues. In DNA form, the CDR3 reads TGTGCCAGCAGTCTGGACAGGGGGGATTCACCCCTCCACTTT. Translated, it gives CASSLDRGDSPLHF.

There are a few counts of this clone. DNA of the CDR3: TGTGCCAGCTCACCACAGGGGTTGGGGAGCAATCAGCCCCAGCATTTT. Protein product: CASSPQGLGSNQPQHF. The rearrangement joins TRBV18 to TRBJ1-5; perhaps TRBD1 as D (5 bases). Germline-derived CDR1 and CDR2 are KGHSH and LQKENI. The CDR3 sequence is 16 residues long. Between the trimmed V and J ends, which lost 1 base and 1 base, there was a span of 11 bases.

This clone was detected once. The V and J genes are TRBV30 and TRBJ1-1; possibly TRBD1 for D (5 bases). Germline CDR1 reads GTSNPN; CDR2 reads SVGIG (reference sequence). With 1 base removed from V and 1 base from J, the gap between germline ends came to 7 bases. The CDR3 is 13 amino acids. This CDR3 reads CAWSGQQNTEAFF. The CDR3, as DNA: TGTGCCTGGAGTGGACAGCAGAACACTGAAGCTTTCTTT.

The rearrangement links TRBV5-1 to TRBJ2-7, with 9 bases identical to TRBD1. Germline CDR1 reads SGHRS; CDR2 reads YFSETQ. The CDR3 is made up of 15 amino acids. With 5 bases clipped from V and 3 bases from J, the junction kept 9 bases outside the gene matches. CDR3 bases: TGCGCCAGCAGGCCACCGGGACAGGGCCACTACGAGCAGTACTTC. Amino acid sequence: CASRPPGQGHYEQYF.